This T cell receptor (beta chain) was captured in a study of cytotoxic CD8 clonotypes in ibrutinib-treated CLL. About the study: Partial response was seen in approximately 24 patients and complete response in 2; after median around 69 months, about 14 stayed remitted, roughly twelve progressed. The study, taken as a whole, reports: At ibrutinib response, clonality increased, and at progression it declined back toward baseline. T-cell clonality at baseline went above that of age-matched healthy donors and rose and fell with circulating CD8+ T-cell counts.

Remarks on this clone: What it recognizes is unknown.

V dropped 7 bases and J dropped 0 bases, with 12 bases sitting between them. The germline V gene encodes CDR1 SQVTM and CDR2 ANQGSEA. CDR3 length: 13 residues. T cells were sequenced at a targeted depth of 1 in 200,000 to 1 in 1 million. This table comes from immunoSEQ multiplex PCR, and its TCRdb copy is limited to in-frame clones, with some not included. The sample lists tens of thousands of clones; 75% to 90% were seen once. The chain has TRBV29-1 and TRBJ1-2, with a possible D match to TRBD1 (6 bases). The input for sequencing was PBMCs, taken after 24 months of ibrutinib treatment. The receptor comes from a human donor with chronic lymphocytic leukemia. The CDR3 region is CSAMDRANYGYTF. DNA for the CDR3: TGCAGCGCCATGGACAGAGCTAACTATGGCTACACCTTC. Combining the CDR3 with reference TRBV29-1 and TRBJ1-2 gives the whole variable domain SAVISQKPSRDICQRGTSLTIQCQVDSQVTMMFWYRQQPGQSLTLIATANQGSEATYESGFVIDKFPISRPNLTFSTLTVSNMSPEDSSIYLCSAMDRANYGYTFGSGTRLTVV.